There are a few counts of the clone carrying this T cell receptor (beta chain). The data were obtained in a study of T cells in tumors after PD-1 blockade. Study at large: Some patients also took daily vismodegib 150 mg during anti-PD-1 treatment. Mean per blood sample: 113,528 templates (about 24,000-280,000), 35,000 to 45,000 unique clonotypes.

Data came from immunoSEQ multiplex PCR; TCRdb stores just in-frame clones and leaves some out. Of over 60,000 clones listed, roughly 70% are singletons. Deletions cut 0 bases from V and 5 bases from J, with 11 bases between. Per the germline V gene, CDR1 is GTSNPN and CDR2 is SVGIG (reference sequence). This CDR3 has 13 residues. The TCR sequence derives from a human donor with basal cell carcinoma. V usage is TRBV30 and J usage is TRBJ2-7; D is ambiguous. The starting material was PBMCs, obtained after anti-PD-1 treatment. CDR3 region: CAWSVGIVHEQYF. CDR3 bases: TGTGCCTGGAGTGTCGGTATCGTCCACGAGCAGTACTTC. The variable domain in full, completed from reference TRBV30 and TRBJ2-7, reads SQTIHQWPATLVQPVGSPLSLECTVEGTSNPNLYWYRQAAGRGLQLLFYSVGIGQISSEVPQNLSASRPQDRQFILSSKKLLLSDSGFYLCAWSVGIVHEQYFGPGTRLTVT.